These 31 T cell receptor beta chains were all obtained from the same sample, sequenced in a study of blood T cell repertoires in COVID-19. Generated by immunoSEQ multiplex PCR, the TCRdb table keeps only in-frame clones and is missing some. The sample contains 25,000 or so clones, around 90% of which appear only once. Sequenced: peripheral blood. These receptors originate from a human donor in a cohort sampled during active COVID-19.

The chain uses TRBV9 and TRBJ1-1; D ambiguous. CDR1 and CDR2 (germline): SGDLS, YYNGEE. V lost 8 bases to trimming and J lost 5 bases, with 19 bases between them. This CDR3 has 14 amino acids. The CDR3 nucleotides are TGTGCCAGTGCGAAAGCCGGGGTGGGGACTGAAGCTTTCTTT. It translates to CASAKAGVGTEAFF.

This chain links TRBV19 with TRBJ1-5; D is uncertain. With 5 bases removed from V and 9 bases from J, the gap between germline ends came to 20 bases. Germline V gene data show CDR1 as LNHDA and CDR2 as SQIVND (reference sequence). The CDR3 runs 15 residues. DNA for the CDR3: TGTGCCAGTAGTCGACCGGATAGCGGGGTTGCGCCCCAGCATTTT. Amino acids: CASSRPDSGVAPQHF.

The chain uses TRBV6-5 and TRBJ1-6, with unresolved D. The germline CDR1 and CDR2 sequences are MNHEY and SVGAGI. The CDR3 has 16 amino acids. V was clipped by 2 bases and J by 9 bases, with 17 bases between them. The CDR3 DNA follows: TGTGCCAGCAGTTACAGCGGGCAGGCTGAGCTTTCACCCCTCCACTTT. It codes for CASSYSGQAELSPLHF.

The rearrangement joins TRBV28 to TRBJ1-5; D is perhaps TRBD1 (5 bases). V was pared by 9 bases and J by 2 bases, with 8 bases between. Per the germline V gene, CDR1 is MDHEN and CDR2 is SYDVKM. CDR3 length equals 12 residues. Here the CDR3 reads CASIRGNQPQHF. The CDR3 bases are TGTGCCAGTATCAGGGGCAATCAGCCCCAGCATTTT. The full variable domain, rest sourced from reference TRBV28 and TRBJ1-5, is DVKVTQSSRYLVKRTGEKVFLECVQDMDHENMFWYRQDPGLGLRLIYFSYDVKMKEKGDIPEGYSVSREKKERFSLILESASTNQTSMYLCASIRGNQPQHFGDGTRLSIL.

This chain connects TRBV6-6 to TRBJ1-1; no firm D call. V was trimmed by 8 bases and J by 1 base, leaving 14 bases between them. This CDR3 has 14 amino acids. Germline lookup yields CDR1 MNHNY and CDR2 SVGAGI (reference sequence). In nucleotides, the CDR3 is TGTGCCAGCTTCGATCATCGAGGGAACACTGAAGCTTTCTTT. Translated: CASFDHRGNTEAFF.

V and J are TRBV5-1 and TRBJ2-2; tentative D call: TRBD2 (6 bases). This CDR3 has 14 residues. Deletions cut 7 bases from V and 0 bases from J, with 10 bases between. Germline assignment: CDR1 SGHRS and CDR2 YFSETQ. The CDR3 loop is CASASGANTGELFF. In nucleotides, the CDR3 is TGCGCCAGCGCATCGGGAGCGAACACCGGGGAGCTGTTTTTT.

This chain joins TRBV4-2 and TRBJ2-6; D uncertain. The CDR3 loop spans 16 amino acids. Trimming removed 1 base from V and 4 bases from J, with 11 bases in between. From germline, CDR1 is LGHNA and CDR2 YNFKEQ. The chain's CDR3 is CASSQVGSEGANVLTF. The CDR3 coding sequence is TGTGCCAGCAGCCAAGTCGGGTCAGAAGGGGCCAACGTCCTGACTTTC.

The chain is built from TRBV9 and TRBJ2-1; possible D gene TRBD2, 5 bases. Per the germline V gene, CDR1 is SGDLS and CDR2 is YYNGEE. CDR3 length: 14 residues. With 3 bases removed from V and 7 bases from J, the gap between germline ends came to 14 bases. The CDR3 DNA follows: TGTGCCAGCAGCGCCACACTAGTTCGGAATGAGCAGTTCTTC. It encodes CASSATLVRNEQFF.

The rearrangement uses TRBV5-1 and TRBJ2-5, with D tentatively TRBD2 (5 bases). Trimming stripped 2 bases from V and 2 bases from J, with 10 bases between. This CDR3 spans 14 amino acids. Germline V CDR1 and CDR2: SGHRS, YFSETQ. CDR3 nucleotides: TGCGCCAGCAGCTTTGGAGGTAAACAAGAGACCCAGTACTTC. It specifies CASSFGGKQETQYF.

The genes are TRBV5-1 and TRBJ2-1; 10 bases line up with TRBD2. The CDR3 is 15 residues long. Germline CDR1 reads SGHRS; CDR2 reads YFSETQ. The V gene end was trimmed by 2 bases and the J gene end by 5 bases; junction bases not matched to a gene: 4. The chain's CDR3 is CASSLSSGSNNEQFF. Here the CDR3 DNA reads TGCGCCAGCAGCTTATCTAGCGGGAGCAACAATGAGCAGTTCTTC.

The rearrangement links TRBV5-1 to TRBJ2-5, with 8 bases matching TRBD1. Germline-derived CDR1 and CDR2 are SGHRS and YFSETQ. The CDR3 contains 14 residues. V lost 4 bases and J lost 5; bases outside the gene matches: 7. The CDR3 region has the DNA TGCGCCAGCAGCGGCAGACAGGGGAGCGAGACCCAGTACTTC. It specifies CASSGRQGSETQYF.

The J gene is TRBJ1-4, the V gene TRBV3-1 (or the pseudogene TRBV3-2); D might be TRBD1 (6 bases). Germline V gives CDR1 LGHDT, CDR2 YNNKEL (reference sequence). V was trimmed by 0 bases and J by 4 bases, leaving 12 bases between them. CDR3 length: 16 residues. For the CDR3, the DNA is TGTGCCAGCAGCCAAGATTTAGGACAGATTAATGAAAAACTGTTTTTT. It codes for CASSQDLGQINEKLFF.

This clone was counted a single time. CDR3 sequence: CAWRLTGAEGKLFF. The CDR3 region has the DNA TGTGCCTGGAGATTGACAGGGGCCGAGGGAAAACTGTTTTTT. The chain carries TRBV30 and TRBJ1-4, with 8 bases identical to TRBD1. V lost 3 bases and J lost 10; bases outside the gene matches: 10. The CDR3 is 14 amino acids. Germline CDR1 reads GTSNPN; CDR2 reads SVGIG (reference sequence).

The chain links TRBV5-1 to TRBJ2-5; 7 bases match TRBD2. The trim removed 0 bases at V and 4 bases at J, leaving 0 bases unmatched. The CDR3 consists of 13 residues. Germline V gene sequence: CDR1 SGHRS, CDR2 YFSETQ. CDR3 sequence reads: CASSLGLAETQYF. The CDR3 coding sequence is TGCGCCAGCAGCTTGGGACTAGCAGAGACCCAGTACTTC.

The chain combines TRBV28 with TRBJ2-5; TRBD2 matches at 11 bases. The germline gives CDR1 MDHEN, CDR2 SYDVKM. The CDR3 contains 18 residues. With V trimmed by 10 bases and J by 4 bases, 20 bases remained unmatched. The CDR3 nucleotides read TGTGCCACCCACGGGCTAGCGGGAGGCCCCCAGCGAGCAGAGACCCAGTACTTC. As protein: CATHGLAGGPQRAETQYF.

This sequence joins TRBV29-1 and TRBJ2-1; tentative D call: TRBD1 (6 bases). Per the germline V gene, CDR1 is SQVTM and CDR2 is ANQGSEA. Deletions cut 6 bases from V and 4 bases from J, with 13 bases between. The CDR3 is made up of 13 amino acids. In DNA form, the CDR3 reads TGCAGCGTCTGGGAAACAGGGTACAATGAGCAGTTCTTC. Protein product: CSVWETGYNEQFF.

The rearrangement links TRBV6-2 or TRBV6-3 to TRBJ2-1, with TRBD2 as a possible D gene (6 bases). V lost 6 bases and J 3 bases, leaving 21 bases between the germline ends. The CDR3 has 17 amino acids. The germline CDR1 and CDR2 sequences are MNHEY and SVGEGT. The CDR3 region has the DNA TGTGCCAGCAGCCCGTGGCCCCGGGACTCCTTCTACAATGAGCAGTTCTTC. Amino acid sequence: CASSPWPRDSFYNEQFF.

V usage is TRBV18 and J usage is TRBJ1-2; 10 positions match TRBD1. The CDR3 sequence is 14 residues long. CDR1 is KGHSH and CDR2 is LQKENI in the germline V gene. Losses at the gene ends were 3 bases for V and 4 bases for J; bases not matched to a gene: 2. The CDR3 is CASSPTGGLYGYTF. The CDR3 DNA sequence: TGTGCCAGCTCACCGACAGGGGGCCTCTATGGCTACACCTTC.

The table lists this clone with a count of one. The chain employs TRBV5-1 and TRBJ1-2, with TRBD1 matching 7 bases. Unmatched junction bases numbered 7, after V lost 8 bases and J lost 3 bases. CDR3 length: 13 residues. Germline V gene sequence: CDR1 SGHRS, CDR2 YFSETQ. CDR3 sequence (DNA): TGCGCCAGTAGGGACAGCCCAGACTATGGCTACACCTTC. The encoded protein is CASRDSPDYGYTF.

The chain has TRBV10-1 and TRBJ2-3; D ambiguous. This CDR3 contains 12 residues. The V end lost 4 bases, the J end lost 5 bases, and 7 bases lay between the germline ends. Per germline, CDR1 WNHNN and CDR2 SYGVQD (reference sequence). CDR3 loop: CASSASIDTQYF. The CDR3 DNA reads TGCGCCAGCAGTGCGTCCATAGATACGCAGTATTTT.

The rearrangement joins TRBV6-1 to TRBJ2-7; unclear D gene. Trimming took 3 bases from V and 3 from J, leaving 9 bases between them. Germline assignment: CDR1 MNHNS and CDR2 SASEGT. The CDR3 is made up of 13 amino acids. CDR3 in amino acids: CASSERHDYEQYF. DNA of the CDR3: TGTGCCAGCAGTGAGAGGCATGACTACGAGCAGTACTTC.

This clone was observed a handful of times. The genes are TRBV28 and TRBJ1-4, with unresolved D. This CDR3 is 14 amino acids long. The V gene's germline CDR1 is MDHEN and CDR2 SYDVKM. The CDR3 loop is CACRVPSLNEKLFF. CDR3 DNA: TGTGCTTGCCGGGTCCCCTCCCTCAATGAAAAACTGTTTTTT.

The chain is built from TRBV7-9 and TRBJ2-5; the match to TRBD1 covers 8 bases. The germline gives CDR1 SEHNR, CDR2 FQNEAQ (reference sequence). J gave up 5 bases and V 0 bases, and 5 bases lay outside the gene matches. The CDR3 is 15 residues long. Here the CDR3 DNA reads TGTGCCAGCAGCTTAGCGAACAGGGGGTCGGAGACCCAGTACTTC. Its translation: CASSLANRGSETQYF.

This clone was counted between two and nine times. J is TRBJ1-3 and V is TRBV3-1 (or the pseudogene TRBV3-2), with TRBD1 matching over 7 bases. CDR1 and CDR2 from the germline V gene are LGHDT and YNNKEL (reference sequence). V was clipped by 3 bases and J by 4 bases; unmatched bases: 12. The CDR3 extends over 17 amino acids. The CDR3 nucleotides are TGTGCCAGCAGCCAGGTCTATGACAGGGCTTCAGGAAACACCATATATTTT. It is translated as CASSQVYDRASGNTIYF.

The chain is built from TRBV6-1 and TRBJ1-6; D remains ambiguous. V lost 1 base and J lost 9, with 7 bases in between. There are 13 residues in the CDR3. Germline V lookup: CDR1 MNHNS, CDR2 SASEGT. The CDR3 region has the DNA TGTGCCAGCAGTGAAGTAGGGAGTTCACCCCTCCACTTT. This encodes CASSEVGSSPLHF.

The rearrangement uses TRBV3-1 (or the pseudogene TRBV3-2) and TRBJ2-2; D not resolved. The germline CDR1 and CDR2 sequences are LGHDT and YNNKEL (reference sequence). CDR3 length: 14 amino acids. V shed 0 bases and J shed 7 bases, with 9 bases lying between them. The CDR3 nucleotides read TGTGCCAGCAGCCAAGATCTCTCGGGCGGGGAGCTGTTTTTT. It encodes CASSQDLSGGELFF.

The chain couples TRBV18 to TRBJ2-1, with 7 bases aligning to TRBD1. The CDR3 extends over 15 amino acids. V dropped 4 bases and J dropped 8; count of bases not matched to a gene: 11. Germline V gene data show CDR1 as KGHSH and CDR2 as LQKENI. CDR3 in DNA: TGTGCCAGCTCACTCTTGACAGGGAATCGCGATGAGCAGTTCTTC. Translated: CASSLLTGNRDEQFF.

This clone has a single count. The chain combines TRBV28 with TRBJ1-2; D call uncertain. V dropped 6 bases and J dropped 4 bases, with 9 bases sitting between them. Germline assignment: CDR1 MDHEN and CDR2 SYDVKM. This CDR3 is built from 12 residues. This CDR3 reads CASRRYSYGYTF. The CDR3 nucleotides read TGTGCCAGCAGACGCTATAGCTATGGCTACACCTTC.

The chain employs TRBV5-1 and TRBJ2-1; 9 positions match TRBD2. In germline, CDR1 is SGHRS, CDR2 YFSETQ. This CDR3 contains 17 residues. The J segment lost 5 bases and the V segment lost 1 base, leaving 10 bases of the junction unmatched. CDR3 loop: CASSLPGGGARDNEQFF. DNA of the CDR3: TGCGCCAGCAGCTTGCCCGGCGGGGGGGCACGGGACAATGAGCAGTTCTTC.

The chain recombines TRBV30 with TRBJ1-2, with D tentatively TRBD1 (5 bases). Trimming removed 6 bases from V and 8 bases from J, with 19 bases in between. CDR1 is GTSNPN and CDR2 is SVGIG in the germline V gene (reference sequence). This CDR3 has 13 amino acids. The CDR3 nucleotides are TGTGCCTGTACCCGGGGGAGGGGTGGCGGCTACACCTTC. Encoded protein: CACTRGRGGGYTF.

A word on this clone: Other DNA sequences in the sample encode the same CDR3. This rearrangement joins TRBV19 to TRBJ1-2, with a weak D call TRBD1 (5 bases). The CDR3 runs 13 residues. Germline lookup yields CDR1 LNHDA and CDR2 SQIVND (reference sequence). V was cut by 3 bases and J by 8 bases, with 13 bases left in between. CDR3 loop: CASSIGGSRGYTF. The CDR3 DNA reads TGTGCCAGTAGTATTGGGGGGTCGAGAGGCTACACCTTC.